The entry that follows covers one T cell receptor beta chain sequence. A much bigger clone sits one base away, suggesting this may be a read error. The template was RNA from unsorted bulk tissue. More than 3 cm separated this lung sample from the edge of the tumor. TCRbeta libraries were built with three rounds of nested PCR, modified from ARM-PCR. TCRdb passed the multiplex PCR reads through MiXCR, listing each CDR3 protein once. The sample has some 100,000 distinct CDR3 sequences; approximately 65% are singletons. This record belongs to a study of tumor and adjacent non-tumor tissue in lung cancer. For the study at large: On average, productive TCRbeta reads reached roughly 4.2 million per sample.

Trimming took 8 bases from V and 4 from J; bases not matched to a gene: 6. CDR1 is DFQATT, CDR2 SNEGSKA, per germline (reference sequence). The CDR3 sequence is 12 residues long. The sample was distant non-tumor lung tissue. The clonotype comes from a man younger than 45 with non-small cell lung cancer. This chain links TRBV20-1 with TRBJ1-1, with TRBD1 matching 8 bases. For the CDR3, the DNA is TGCAGTACTCCAGGACAGGGCACTGAAGCTTTCTTT. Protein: CSTPGQGTEAFF.